One and the same sample provided the 29 T cell receptor beta chains below, sequenced in a study of shared clonotypes between healthy human individuals. The table came from immunoSEQ multiplex PCR; TCRdb's copy has only in-frame clones and leaves some out. The sample holds approximately 710,000 clones; 80% to 95% are singletons and the top ten take less than 40%. Sequencing input: memory CD8+ T cells from PBMCs. Subset indicated: CD45RO+ cells pooled with CCR7-negative TemRA cells. The receptors here all came from a man between 18 and 29 years old in good health. Some clones in this sample may be carry-over from other donors' samples.

The chain joins TRBV29-1 to TRBJ2-7, with D tentatively TRBD1 or TRBD2 (6 bases each). V dropped 4 bases and J dropped 3 bases, with 16 bases sitting between them. The CDR3 has 14 residues. In germline, CDR1 is SQVTM, CDR2 ANQGSEA. CDR3 residues: CSVAFPGALYEQYF. CDR3 sequence (DNA): TGCAGCGTTGCTTTTCCGGGGGCACTCTACGAGCAGTACTTC.

This chain connects TRBV4-3 to TRBJ1-2; D call uncertain. V was shortened by 3 bases and J by 2 bases, with 13 bases between the two germline ends. CDR3 length equals 15 residues. The V gene's germline CDR1 is LGHNA and CDR2 YSLEER. CDR3 DNA: TGCGCCAGCAGCCACCGGGTTAGGAAAAACTATGGCTACACCTTC. Encoded protein: CASSHRVRKNYGYTF.

The rearrangement uses TRBV7-9 and TRBJ1-2, with D tentatively TRBD1 (5 bases). The CDR3 totals 14 residues. Germline V gene data show CDR1 as SEHNR and CDR2 as FQNEAQ (reference sequence). V lost 3 bases to trimming and J lost 2 bases, with 10 bases between them. The CDR3 region has the DNA TGTGCCAGCAGCTTGCCCGCAGGGAACTATGGCTACACCTTC. Residues: CASSLPAGNYGYTF.

The chain links TRBV29-1 to TRBJ2-5, with 8 bases lining up with TRBD2. CDR3 length: 14 residues. Trimming at V came to 3 bases and at J to 4 bases, leaving 7 bases not matched to a gene. The germline V gene encodes CDR1 SQVTM and CDR2 ANQGSEA. CDR3 loop: CSVEKRGMGETQYF. The DNA for the CDR3 is TGCAGCGTTGAGAAGCGGGGGATGGGAGAGACCCAGTACTTC.

This rearrangement joins TRBV28 to TRBJ2-3; D may be TRBD2 (5 bases). This CDR3 has 16 amino acids. Between the trimmed V and J ends, which lost 5 bases and 0 bases, there was a span of 15 bases. Germline V CDR1 and CDR2: MDHEN, SYDVKM. CDR3 sequence: CASSQPRWRSTDTQYF. For the CDR3, the DNA is TGTGCCAGCAGTCAACCCCGGTGGAGGAGCACAGATACGCAGTATTTT. The full variable domain, with the rest looked up from reference TRBV28 and TRBJ2-3, is DVKVTQSSRYLVKRTGEKVFLECVQDMDHENMFWYRQDPGLGLRLIYFSYDVKMKEKGDIPEGYSVSREKKERFSLILESASTNQTSMYLCASSQPRWRSTDTQYFGPGTRLTVL.

The DNA for the CDR3 is TGTGCCAGCAGTTTGTCCGGTCGAACGAGGGCATACACCGGGGAGCTGTTTTTT. Translation: CASSLSGRTRAYTGELFF. The V and J genes are TRBV28 and TRBJ2-2; the D gene is possibly TRBD2 (5 bases). CDR1 and CDR2 (germline): MDHEN, SYDVKM. V was clipped by 3 bases and J by 3 bases, with 20 bases between them. This CDR3 comprises 18 residues. The full variable domain, with the rest looked up from reference TRBV28 and TRBJ2-2, is DVKVTQSSRYLVKRTGEKVFLECVQDMDHENMFWYRQDPGLGLRLIYFSYDVKMKEKGDIPEGYSVSREKKERFSLILESASTNQTSMYLCASSLSGRTRAYTGELFFGEGSRLTVL.

The V and J genes are TRBV18 and TRBJ2-7; no clear D. V lost 3 bases and J 3 bases, leaving 3 bases between the germline ends. CDR1 is KGHSH and CDR2 is LQKENI in the germline V gene. This CDR3 has 11 amino acids. CDR3: CASSPNYEQYF. CDR3 sequence (DNA): TGTGCCAGCTCACCTAACTACGAGCAGTACTTC. The full variable domain, with the rest looked up from reference TRBV18 and TRBJ2-7, is NAGVMQNPRHLVRRRGQEARLRCSPMKGHSHVYWYRQLPEEGLKFMVYLQKENIIDESGMPKERFSAEFPKEGPSILRIQQVVRGDSAAYFCASSPNYEQYFGPGTRLTVT.

Ten or more counts support this clone. The rearrangement joins TRBV6-6 to TRBJ2-7; D call uncertain. The CDR3 contains 12 residues. V lost 8 bases and J lost 3, with 11 bases in between. Germline assignment: CDR1 MNHNY and CDR2 SVGAGI (reference sequence). The CDR3 sequence: CASEGELYEQYF. The CDR3 nucleotides read TGTGCCAGCGAAGGAGAGCTCTACGAGCAGTACTTC.

This clone was observed once. V and J are TRBV27 and TRBJ2-1; D remains ambiguous. The CDR3 is made up of 12 amino acids. The V end was cut by 6 bases, the J end by 6 bases, with 9 bases between. Germline loops: CDR1 MNHEY, CDR2 SMNVEV (reference sequence). The CDR3: CASRRFTNEQFF. The CDR3 DNA sequence: TGTGCCAGCAGGCGCTTTACCAATGAGCAGTTCTTC.

The chain combines TRBV7-9 with TRBJ2-2, with 7 nucleotides matching TRBD1. V shed 1 base and J 2 bases; nucleotides not matched to a gene: 7. This CDR3 has 17 amino acids. Germline CDR1 and CDR2: SEHNR and FQNEAQ (reference sequence). The CDR3 DNA is TGTGCCAGCAGCTTAGGGTTGAGGACAGGAAACACCGGGGAGCTGTTTTTT. Translating it yields CASSLGLRTGNTGELFF.

This clone was recorded once. The chain employs TRBV11-2 and TRBJ1-2, with D hard to call. The ends were cut back, 6 bases at V and 6 bases at J, with 8 bases in the middle. The CDR3 loop spans 11 amino acids. The V gene's germline CDR1 is SGHAT and CDR2 FQNNGV. The CDR3 bases are TGTGCCAGCAGGAGCGGCGATGGCTACACCTTC. Encoded protein: CASRSGDGYTF.

V usage is TRBV7-9 and J usage is TRBJ2-7; TRBD1 matches 7 bases. Germline V gene sequence: CDR1 SEHNR, CDR2 FQNEAQ (reference sequence). After removal of 5 bases from V and 2 bases from J, the junction contained 3 bases not matched to a gene. This CDR3 spans 13 amino acids. The CDR3 DNA is TGTGCCAGCAGCCCGACAGGGACCTACGAGCAGTACTTC. It yields the protein CASSPTGTYEQYF.

The rearrangement links TRBV5-1 to TRBJ2-1; possible D gene TRBD1, 7 bases. This CDR3 contains 16 residues. Per germline, CDR1 SGHRS and CDR2 YFSETQ. V lost 4 bases, J lost 0 bases, and 14 bases lay in between. The DNA for the CDR3 is TGCGCCAGCAGCATACAGGGGAGGAGCTCCTACAATGAGCAGTTCTTC. It encodes CASSIQGRSSYNEQFF.

The chain recombines TRBV19 with TRBJ2-2; 7 bases fit TRBD2. The ends lost 3 bases at V and 0 bases at J; junction bases unmatched: 7. The germline CDR1 and CDR2 sequences are LNHDA and SQIVND (reference sequence). The CDR3 has 17 residues. CDR3 amino acids: CASSMARGGPNTGELFF. DNA for the CDR3: TGTGCCAGTAGTATGGCCCGGGGAGGGCCGAACACCGGGGAGCTGTTTTTT.

The chain carries TRBV19 and TRBJ2-2, with TRBD2 identical over 7 bases. Trimming removed 3 bases from V and 0 bases from J; junction bases left unmatched: 7. Germline V lookup: CDR1 LNHDA, CDR2 SQIVND (reference sequence). There are 17 residues in the CDR3. The DNA of the CDR3 is TGTGCCAGTAGTATGGCCAGGGCGGGAGCGAACACCGGGGAGCTGTTTTTT. It specifies CASSMARAGANTGELFF.

In regard to this clone: A far larger clone is only one base removed, so a read error is likely. The V and J genes are TRBV7-3 and TRBJ2-2; D is undetermined. The CDR3 totals 13 residues. Germline loops: CDR1 SGHTA, CDR2 FQGTGA. With 4 bases removed from V and 6 bases from J, the gap between germline ends came to 9 bases. CDR3 region: CASSSRMAGELFF. The DNA of the CDR3 is TGTGCCAGCAGCTCCCGGATGGCCGGGGAGCTGTTTTTT.

The V gene is TRBV6-1, the J gene TRBJ1-4; no clear D gene. Deletions cut 2 bases from V and 10 bases from J, with 14 bases between. This CDR3 region has 14 residues. Germline loops: CDR1 MNHNS, CDR2 SASEGT. DNA for the CDR3: TGTGCCAGCAGTGAATGGTATGCAGACCTAAAACTGTTTTTT. Protein product: CASSEWYADLKLFF.

The chain recombines TRBV10-3 with TRBJ2-1, with D uncertain. Trimming stripped 5 bases from V and 6 bases from J, with 17 bases between. Germline CDR1 is ENHRY and CDR2 is SYGVKD. The CDR3 totals 15 residues. The CDR3 region has the DNA TGTGCCATCAGTTACCCGTTAGGACCTGCCAATGAGCAGTTCTTC. Translation gives CAISYPLGPANEQFF.

V usage is TRBV14 and J usage is TRBJ2-3; D call uncertain. Germline lookup yields CDR1 SGHDN and CDR2 FVKESK. Trimming took 8 bases from V and 1 from J, leaving 16 bases between them. The CDR3 loop spans 15 amino acids. This CDR3 is CASGSVGFGTDTQYF. The CDR3 coding sequence is TGTGCCAGCGGCTCCGTTGGATTCGGCACAGATACGCAGTATTTT.

The V call is TRBV20-1, the J call TRBJ1-2, with D possibly being TRBD1 (5 bases). This CDR3 contains 11 residues. Germline loops: CDR1 DFQATT, CDR2 SNEGSKA (reference sequence). The V end was cut by 4 bases, the J end by 4 bases, with 7 bases between. CDR3 DNA sequence: TGCAGTGCTACCCAGGGCTATGGCTACACCTTC. The encoded protein is CSATQGYGYTF.

This clone has just one count. This could be a read error, since a much larger clone is one nucleotide away. The chain links TRBV29-1 to TRBJ2-7, with 7 bases matching TRBD2. The CDR3 consists of 13 residues. The V and J ends lost 4 bases and 5 bases, in that order; junction bases with no gene match: 8. Germline CDR1 is SQVTM and CDR2 is ANQGSEA. The CDR3 bases are TGCAGCGTTGGGGGAGCGGGGCCCAACGAGCAGTACTTC. Amino acids: CSVGGAGPNEQYF.

V gene TRBV27 combines with J gene TRBJ2-7, with D perhaps matching TRBD2 (6 bases). The CDR3 is 15 amino acids. The germline V and J ends were trimmed by 0 bases and 5 bases, with 14 bases remaining between them. Germline values: CDR1 MNHEY, CDR2 SMNVEV (reference sequence). CDR3 sequence (DNA): TGTGCCAGCAGTTTATCGAGGGGAGGAACAGACGAGCAGTACTTC. It translates to CASSLSRGGTDEQYF.

This clone was detected only once. The chain couples TRBV5-6 to TRBJ2-1; D is unclear. Germline-derived CDR1 and CDR2 are SGHDT and YYEEEE. The CDR3 sequence is 13 residues long. The V gene lost 2 bases and the J gene lost 6 bases, with 9 bases spanning the gap. CDR3 in amino acids: CASSFQDLNEQFF. DNA for the CDR3: TGTGCCAGCAGCTTCCAGGACCTCAATGAGCAGTTCTTC.

J is TRBJ1-1 and V is TRBV5-1; D is uncertain. Germline CDR1 and CDR2: SGHRS and YFSETQ. The CDR3 runs 13 residues. V was pared by 1 base and J by 7 bases, with 11 bases between. DNA of the CDR3: TGCGCCAGCAGCTTGATTACCGGGCATGAAGCTTTCTTT. It codes for CASSLITGHEAFF.

This clone was seen only once. This chain uses TRBV19 with TRBJ2-5; the D call may be TRBD1 or TRBD2 (5 bases each). Trimming shortened V by 4 bases and J by 5 bases, and 8 bases separated the two germline ends. CDR1 LNHDA and CDR2 SQIVND come from the germline V gene (reference sequence). The CDR3 totals 12 residues. The DNA for the CDR3 is TGTGCCAGTAGTAGGGACGCTGAGACCCAGTACTTC. It specifies CASSRDAETQYF. The complete variable domain, with remaining parts taken from reference TRBV19 and TRBJ2-5, reads DGGITQSPKYLFRKEGQNVTLSCEQNLNHDAMYWYRQDPGQGLRLIYYSQIVNDFQKGDIAEGYSVSREKKESFPLTVTSAQKNPTAFYLCASSRDAETQYFGPGTRLLVL.

The gene calls are TRBV6-1 and TRBJ1-2, with D unresolved. This CDR3 region has 10 residues. Germline-derived CDR1 and CDR2 are MNHNS and SASEGT. The V end lost 3 bases, the J end lost 4 bases, and 0 bases lay between the germline ends. The CDR3 here is CASSDYGYTF. The CDR3 coding sequence is TGTGCCAGCAGTGACTATGGCTACACCTTC.

V is TRBV5-1 and J is TRBJ2-7, with 7 positions matching TRBD1. The CDR3 consists of 15 residues. From germline, CDR1 is SGHRS and CDR2 YFSETQ. V lost 0 bases and J lost 6; bases outside the gene matches: 9. Here the CDR3 DNA reads TGCGCCAGCAGCTTGGGTCGTGACAGGGCATCCGAGCAGTACTTC. Protein: CASSLGRDRASEQYF.

CDR3 amino acids: CASSLWTGIQETQYF. Here the CDR3 DNA reads TGTGCCAGCAGTTTATGGACAGGGATCCAAGAGACCCAGTACTTC. This chain connects TRBV6-1 to TRBJ2-5, with 8 bases fitting TRBD1. CDR1 and CDR2 from the germline V gene are MNHNS and SASEGT. The CDR3 is 15 residues long. J gave up 1 base and V 5 bases, and 6 bases lay outside the gene matches.

Turning to this clone: The sample contains more than one DNA sequence encoding this CDR3. The rearrangement links TRBV27 to TRBJ2-7, with D hard to call. The germline V gene has CDR1 MNHEY and CDR2 SMNVEV (reference sequence). The CDR3 is made up of 13 amino acids. V was trimmed by 3 bases and J by 2 bases, leaving 8 bases between them. CDR3 in DNA: TGTGCCAGCAGTTTCGGACCGACCTACGAGCAGTACTTC. Its protein product is CASSFGPTYEQYF.